The present TCR beta chain was sequenced within a study of shared clonotypes between healthy human individuals. Assay used: immunoSEQ multiplex PCR; TCRdb lists only in-frame clones, some missing. The repertoire has about 2 million clones, 95% of them found once; the top ten carry under 0.15%. The CDR3 covers 14 residues. This receptor was obtained from a young man in good health. The sequenced sample was naive CD4+ T cells sorted from blood. The subset denotes: CD45RA+ positively selected. The chain combines TRBV1 with TRBJ1-1. TRBV1 is a known pseudogene. CDR3 DNA sequence: TGCACCAGCAGCCAAGGTGGGGTGGACACTGAAGCTTTCTTT. It encodes CTSSQGGVDTEAFF.